The 8 T cell receptor beta chains in this list originate from one sample, sequenced in a study of shared clonotypes between healthy human individuals. Some clones are missing from TCRdb's copy, which holds only in-frame ones; the method was immunoSEQ multiplex PCR. The sample holds 1,400,000 or so clones, approximately 98.5% seen once. Input material: naive CD4+ T cells sorted from blood. Subset given: CD45RA+ positively selected. The receptors were sampled from a man aged 25-45 years in good health.

This clone was observed a single time. V is TRBV28 and J is TRBJ2-7, with TRBD2 matching 8 bases. The CDR3 covers 15 residues. Germline V gene sequence: CDR1 MDHEN, CDR2 SYDVKM. With V trimmed by 7 bases and J by 0 bases, 8 bases remained unmatched. The CDR3, as DNA: TGTGCCAGCATCTCATCGGGGGGGAGCTCCTACGAGCAGTACTTC. Its protein product is CASISSGGSSYEQYF.

V and J are TRBV9 and TRBJ2-5; 10 bases line up with TRBD2. With V trimmed by 0 bases and J by 1 base, 9 bases remained unmatched. This CDR3 has 18 amino acids. Germline values: CDR1 SGDLS, CDR2 YYNGEE. DNA of the CDR3: TGTGCCAGCAGCGTAGGGGCACTAGCGGGAAATCCCCAAGAGACCCAGTACTTC. Protein product: CASSVGALAGNPQETQYF.

This chain joins TRBV19 and TRBJ2-2, with D perhaps matching TRBD1 or TRBD2 (6 bases each). The V and J ends lost 6 bases and 5 bases respectively, with 25 bases between them. CDR3 length equals 18 residues. CDR1 and CDR2 (germline): LNHDA, SQIVND (reference sequence). The CDR3 region is CASRVFTGLRRGTGELFF. The CDR3 nucleotides read TGTGCCAGTAGGGTCTTCACGGGACTCCGAAGGGGGACCGGGGAGCTGTTTTTT.

This chain uses TRBV5-1 with TRBJ1-1; D remains unclear. This CDR3 spans 13 amino acids. Trimming shortened V by 4 bases and J by 7 bases, and 14 bases separated the two germline ends. The germline gives CDR1 SGHRS, CDR2 YFSETQ. CDR3: CASSDQEGGEAFF. The CDR3 region has the DNA TGCGCCAGCAGCGATCAGGAAGGCGGTGAAGCTTTCTTT.

This clone was found once. The gene calls are TRBV30 and TRBJ1-5, with D perhaps TRBD1 (6 bases). The V end was cut by 3 bases, the J end by 0 bases, with 15 bases between. The CDR3 loop spans 16 amino acids. Germline V gene sequence: CDR1 GTSNPN, CDR2 SVGIG (reference sequence). CDR3 sequence: CAWRPRGGHSNQPQHF. The CDR3 DNA sequence: TGTGCCTGGAGACCTCGGGGGGGGCATAGCAATCAGCCCCAGCATTTT.

The chain combines TRBV6-6 with TRBJ1-5; D ambiguous. The V end was cut by 0 bases, the J end by 4 bases, with 7 bases between. This CDR3 spans 14 amino acids. Germline-derived CDR1 and CDR2 are MNHNY and SVGAGI (reference sequence). CDR3 amino acids: CASSYSRDNQPQHF. CDR3 nucleotides: TGTGCCAGCAGTTACTCGAGGGATAATCAGCCCCAGCATTTT.

The J gene is TRBJ2-3, the V gene TRBV28, with 8 bases that match TRBD2. Germline V CDR1 and CDR2: MDHEN, SYDVKM. This CDR3 region has 23 residues. Trimming took 1 base from V and 1 from J; bases not matched to a gene: 25. This CDR3 is CASSLSLYTGREAPRFRTDTQYF. The DNA for the CDR3 is TGTGCCAGCAGTTTATCCCTTTATACGGGGCGGGAGGCCCCTCGATTTCGCACAGATACGCAGTATTTT.

The V and J genes are TRBV25-1 and TRBJ2-5; D assignment may be TRBD1 or TRBD2 (6 bases each). This CDR3 comprises 13 residues. Germline V gene sequence: CDR1 MGHDK, CDR2 SYGVNS. The V gene lost 8 bases and the J gene lost 8 bases, with 18 bases spanning the gap. The CDR3 is CASSSGGRRTQYF. The DNA of the CDR3 is TGTGCCAGCTCATCCGGGGGCCGGCGAACCCAGTACTTC.